The clone carrying this T cell receptor beta chain was seen at least ten times. Its antigen is currently unknown. This sample was taken from a study of human T cells and chemical hapten exposure. The wider study: Among samples, TCR yields varied mainly because of small differences in pooled library volume. Broader study findings: The number of TCRs over 1 in 1000 frequency stayed unchanged after DPC.

After removal of 6 bases from V and 8 bases from J, the junction contained 6 bases not matched to a gene. This CDR3 spans 13 amino acids. Time point meaning: healthy volunteer bleed at 6 weeks. Unfractionated whole blood served as the source for total RNA extraction. Unique molecular identifiers were attached to individual cDNA molecules within the library. In TCRdb, the RACE reads were re-called with MiXCR into one record per CDR3 protein. The sample has roughly 75,000 distinct CDR3 sequences, over 6.5% seen once; the top ten hold 1.5% to 2%. The chain couples TRBV12-3 or TRBV12-4 to TRBJ2-4; the match to TRBD2 covers 8 bases. This clonotype originated in a female donor in good health. Some clones in this sample may be carry-over from other donors' samples. Sequenced sample: whole blood. CDR3 nucleotides: TGTGCCAGCAGAGAACTAGCGGCCGACATTCAGTACTTC. Translating gives CASRELAADIQYF.